Listed below are T cell receptor beta chains from one sample, sequenced in a study of Graves' ophthalmopathy and Graves' hyperthyroidism. Each CDR3 protein gets one entry after TCRdb re-called the multiplex PCR reads with MiXCR. The table includes over a million distinct CDR3 sequences, about two fifths detected once. The material sequenced was peripheral blood or thyroid tissue (not recorded which). These receptors were obtained from an adult man with Graves' hyperthyroidism. CDR3s include the opening cysteine and the closing phenylalanine or tryptophan. A D gene is named only where the DNA matches it firmly. Clone size is not always given. Where it is, it says once, few, many or a class for expanded clones.

J gene	D gene	clone size	V gene	CDR3 protein	CDR3 DNA
TRBJ1-2	-	few	TRBV7-9	CASRPFQANYGYTF	TGTGCCAGCAGGCCCTTCCAGGCTAACTATGGCTACACCTTC
TRBJ1-1	TRBD1	many	TRBV9	CASSRTGPMNTEAFF	TGTGCCAGCAGCAGGACAGGGCCCATGAACACTGAAGCTTTCTTT
TRBJ2-7	-	many	TRBV7-9	CASSLVGSGTYEQYF	TGTGCCAGCAGCTTAGTAGGTTCAGGAACCTACGAGCAGTACTTC
TRBJ1-3	-	many	TRBV6-5	CASNPGNTIYF	TGTGCCAGCAATCCTGGAAACACCATATATTTT
TRBJ2-7	-	many	TRBV7-8	CASSPGVNYEQYF	TGTGCCAGCAGCCCGGGGGTAAACTACGAGCAGTACTTC
TRBJ1-2	-	-	TRBV4-3	CASSQGVGNYGYTF	TGCGCCAGCAGCCAAGGTGTTGGTAACTATGGCTACACCTTC
TRBJ2-7	-	many	TRBV2	CASSAPDYQWYF	TGTGCCAGCAGTGCTCCCGACTATCAATGGTACTTC
TRBJ2-7	TRBD1	-	TRBV20-1	CSASRGQGNYEQYF	TGCAGTGCTAGTCGGGGACAGGGGAATTACGAGCAGTACTTC
TRBJ1-2	TRBD1	many	TRBV9	CASSGLDRVVGYTF	TGTGCCAGCAGCGGACTGGACAGGGTAGTCGGCTACACCTTC
TRBJ1-2	-	few	TRBV6-5	CASSRTGLLPDGYTF	TGTGCCAGCAGTCGGACGGGACTCCTCCCGGATGGCTACACCTTC
TRBJ2-7	TRBD2	many	TRBV7-2	CASSNLAGLFYEQYF	TGTGCCAGCAGCAATCTAGCGGGCCTGTTCTACGAGCAGTACTTC
TRBJ1-6	TRBD1	many	TRBV11-2	CASSLARTGNSPLHF	TGTGCCAGCAGCTTAGCGCGGACAGGGAATTCACCCCTCCACTTT
TRBJ2-7	-	few	TRBV29-1	CSVAKLTGYEQYF	TGCAGCGTCGCGAAATTGACAGGCTACGAGCAGTACTTC
TRBJ1-3	-	few	TRBV9	CASSVAPSGGSGNTIYF	TGTGCCAGCAGCGTAGCCCCGAGCGGGGGCTCTGGAAACACCATATATTTT
TRBJ1-5	-	-	TRBV5-6	CASSLAGFRYDQPQHF	TGTGCCAGCAGCTTGGCCGGTTTTAGGTACGATCAGCCCCAGCATTTT
TRBJ1-4	-	many	TRBV20-1	CSAKRDAQDEKLFF	TGCAGTGCGAAGAGGGACGCCCAGGATGAAAAACTGTTTTTT
TRBJ1-5	-	-	TRBV7-3	CASSDRDTIGEPQHF	TGTGCCAGCAGTGACCGCGACACAATTGGGGAGCCCCAGCATTTT
TRBJ2-7	TRBD1	-	TRBV12-3/TRBV12-4	CASSLTGPLEF	TGTGCCAGCAGTTTGACAGGGCCGTTGGAGTTC
TRBJ2-2	-	-	TRBV25-1	CAWSARASNTGELFF	TGTGCCTGGAGCGCCCGCGCGTCGAACACCGGGGAGCTGTTTTTT
TRBJ2-7	TRBD2	-	TRBV10-3	CAISDLGTSGRDYEQYF	TGTGCCATCAGCGACTTAGGTACTAGCGGGAGAGACTACGAGCAGTACTTC
TRBJ1-5	-	-	TRBV2	CASSDMGRSNQPQHF	TGTGCCAGCAGTGACATGGGGAGAAGCAATCAGCCCCAGCATTTT
TRBJ1-2	-	few	TRBV7-9	CASSYSTGRLANYGYTF	TGTGCCAGCAGTTACTCCACAGGCCGCTTAGCTAACTATGGCTACACCTTC
TRBJ1-2	TRBD1	-	TRBV24-1	CATSDHDREDGYTF	TGTGCCACCAGTGACCACGACAGGGAAGACGGCTACACCTTC
TRBJ2-7	-	many	TRBV7-8	CASSAGQVGSQDEQYF	TGTGCCAGCAGCGCTGGGCAGGTTGGGTCCCAGGACGAGCAGTACTTC
TRBJ2-2	-	many	TRBV7-3	CASSQPGPELFF	TGTGCCAGCAGCCAACCGGGCCCGGAGCTGTTTTTT
TRBJ2-7	-	few	TRBV12-3/TRBV12-4	CASSSLGGGPTLGQYF	TGTGCCAGCAGCTCCCTAGGTGGCGGCCCCACCTTAGGGCAGTACTTC
TRBJ1-2	-	few	TRBV6-5	CASSYSWAAEYGYTF	TGTGCCAGCAGTTACTCATGGGCGGCGGAATATGGCTACACCTTC
TRBJ1-5	-	many	TRBV7-8	CASSPVGNQPQHF	TGTGCCAGCAGCCCGGTGGGCAATCAGCCCCAGCATTTT
TRBJ1-4	-	-	TRBV5-1	CASSLIGASTEKLFF	TGCGCCAGCAGCTTGATAGGGGCGAGCACTGAAAAACTGTTTTTT
TRBJ2-7	-	once	TRBV5-1	CASSLGLGIPYEQYF	TGCGCCAGCAGCTTGGGCTTGGGGATCCCCTACGAGCAGTACTTC
TRBJ2-5	-	-	TRBV7-8	CASSLALTRQIKETQYF	TGTGCCAGCAGCTTGGCTTTGACTCGACAAATAAAAGAGACCCAGTACTTC
TRBJ2-2	TRBD2	few	TRBV5-4	CASSLGGAREAIGELFF	TGTGCCAGCAGCTTGGGAGGGGCGCGGGAGGCGATCGGGGAGCTGTTTTTT
TRBJ1-3	-	few	TRBV12-3/TRBV12-4	CASRIGQLSGNTIYF	TGTGCCAGCAGGATAGGACAGCTCTCTGGAAACACCATATATTTT
TRBJ1-4	TRBD1	many	TRBV10-3	CAISDGQGQNEKLFF	TGTGCCATCAGCGATGGACAGGGGCAAAATGAAAAACTGTTTTTT
TRBJ1-5	-	-	TRBV15	CATSRGLQRNQPQHF	TGTGCCACCAGCAGAGGGCTACAGCGCAATCAGCCCCAGCATTTT
TRBJ1-2	-	few	TRBV20-1	CSARVDGVGGYTF	TGCAGTGCTAGAGTCGACGGGGTCGGTGGCTACACCTTC
TRBJ2-7	-	many	TRBV10-2	CASRGISYEQYF	TGCGCCAGCAGAGGGATCTCCTACGAGCAGTACTTC
TRBJ1-1	TRBD1	many	TRBV7-9	CASSSLTGGNTEAFF	TGTGCCAGCAGCTCCTTGACAGGGGGAAACACTGAAGCTTTCTTT
TRBJ2-5	TRBD1	-	TRBV25-1	CASTPGQGNPLETQYF	TGTGCCAGCACCCCGGGACAGGGAAATCCACTGGAGACCCAGTACTTC
TRBJ2-5	-	once	TRBV12-3/TRBV12-4	CASSEDWAAGETQNF	TGTGCCAGCAGTGAAGATTGGGCAGCCGGAGAGACCCAGAACTTC
TRBJ2-2	TRBD1	few	TRBV2	CASKRDRGELFF	TGTGCCAGCAAGAGGGACAGGGGGGAGCTGTTTTTT
TRBJ2-5	-	-	TRBV15	CASRGMVGPQETQYF	TGTGCCAGTCGAGGGATGGTAGGACCCCAAGAGACCCAGTACTTC
TRBJ1-1	-	few	TRBV10-2	CASIQRGVGTNTEAFF	TGCGCCAGCATTCAACGGGGGGTGGGGACCAACACTGAAGCTTTCTTT
TRBJ2-7	-	many	TRBV7-6	CASSSVSGEQYF	TGTGCCAGCAGCTCCGTCTCCGGCGAGCAGTACTTC